Shown below are 28 T cell receptor beta chains from a single sample sequenced in a study of T cells in Graves' hyperthyroidism and ophthalmopathy. RNA transcripts yielded amplified TCR beta CDR3 regions. The TCR CDR3 first-round RT-PCR relied on the HTBI primer set. TCRdb re-analysed the multiplex PCR reads in MiXCR, keeping a single row per CDR3 protein. The table shows approximately 710,000 distinct CDR3 sequences, with 17% occurring only once. Sequencing used blood. These receptors came from a man aged 50 to 59 with Graves' hyperthyroidism.

The gene calls are TRBV28 and TRBJ1-4, with D unclear. Trimming took 1 base from V and 2 from J, leaving 8 bases between them. Germline values: CDR1 MDHEN, CDR2 SYDVKM. The CDR3 has 15 residues. The CDR3 sequence: CASSLSRETNEKLFF. The CDR3 nucleotides read TGTGCCAGCAGTTTATCACGAGAGACTAATGAAAAACTGTTTTTT.

The chain recombines TRBV12-3 or TRBV12-4 with TRBJ2-1; D tentatively reads TRBD1 or TRBD2 (5 bases each). CDR3 size: 16 residues. V was clipped by 9 bases and J by 1 base, with 19 bases between them. The CDR3 DNA follows: TGTGCCAGTCAGATAATCGGGACCAATTCCTACAATGAGCAGTTCTTC. Translating gives CASQIIGTNSYNEQFF.

This sequence joins TRBV10-1 and TRBJ1-6; the D is unclear. The CDR3 runs to 13 residues. Trimming pared 0 bases from V and 10 bases from J, leaving 7 bases between. Germline values: CDR1 WNHNN, CDR2 SYGVQD (reference sequence). DNA of the CDR3: TGCGCCAGCAGTGAGTCGTTTCTATCACCCCTCCACTTT. Its protein is CASSESFLSPLHF.

The chain is built from TRBV6-1 and TRBJ1-4, with D perhaps TRBD1 (6 bases). CDR3 size: 13 residues. V lost 6 bases and J lost 8, with 13 bases in between. Germline V gives CDR1 MNHNS, CDR2 SASEGT. CDR3 residues: CASSSGAGEKLFF. The CDR3 DNA reads as TGTGCCAGCAGCTCAGGGGCGGGGGAAAAACTGTTTTTT.

This clonotype was observed at least ten times. The rearrangement uses TRBV24-1 and TRBJ2-5; D may be TRBD1 (5 bases). The CDR3 runs to 15 residues. The germline CDR1 and CDR2 sequences are KGHDR and SFDVKD. Between the trimmed V and J ends, which lost 4 bases and 4 bases, there was a span of 15 bases. CDR3 loop: CATSETGQKGETQYF. CDR3 DNA: TGTGCCACCAGTGAAACAGGACAAAAGGGAGAGACCCAGTACTTC.

This clonotype was detected many times. The rearrangement uses TRBV18 and TRBJ2-5; 8 positions agree with TRBD1. Trimming cost V 1 base and J 3 bases; bases outside gene matches: 10. This CDR3 spans 17 amino acids. CDR1 KGHSH and CDR2 LQKENI come from the germline V gene. The CDR3 coding sequence is TGTGCCAGCTCACCACTTACCAGGGCAGGGGGCGAAGAGACCCAGTACTTC. Its protein is CASSPLTRAGGEETQYF.

The table lists this clonotype with many counts. This sequence joins TRBV27 and TRBJ1-2; a weak D match, TRBD1 (6 bases). This CDR3 has 16 amino acids. V was pared by 1 base and J by 4 bases, with 16 bases between. Germline loops: CDR1 MNHEY, CDR2 SMNVEV (reference sequence). In DNA form, the CDR3 reads TGTGCCAGCAGTTTATTTGCAGCAGGGGATTTCTATGGCTACACCTTC. Translated: CASSLFAAGDFYGYTF.

V gene TRBV7-3 combines with J gene TRBJ2-1; TRBD2 might be the D (5 bases). The CDR3 covers 14 residues. V lost 1 base to trimming and J lost 6 bases, with 10 bases between them. The germline CDR1 and CDR2 sequences are SGHTA and FQGTGA. CDR3 protein: CASSLNGDPNEQFF. Here the CDR3 DNA reads TGTGCCAGCAGCTTAAACGGGGATCCCAATGAGCAGTTCTTC.

J is TRBJ1-1 and V is TRBV6-5, with a weak D call TRBD1 (6 bases). CDR1 is MNHEY and CDR2 is SVGAGI in the germline V gene. The V end lost 1 base, the J end lost 0 bases, and 12 bases lay between the germline ends. The CDR3 contains 16 residues. The chain's CDR3 is CASSYWTVTMNTEAFF. CDR3 nucleotides: TGTGCCAGCAGTTACTGGACAGTTACCATGAACACTGAAGCTTTCTTT.

This clonotype was observed many times. The chain is built from TRBV19 and TRBJ1-4; D unclear. This CDR3 contains 14 residues. The V and J ends lost 6 bases and 4 bases respectively, with 12 bases between them. From germline, CDR1 is LNHDA and CDR2 SQIVND (reference sequence). CDR3 sequence reads: CASRPTSVNEKLFF. CDR3 in DNA: TGTGCCAGTAGACCGACCTCAGTTAATGAAAAACTGTTTTTT.

This clonotype appeared a few times. The rearrangement uses TRBV7-2 and TRBJ2-1; 10 bases agree with TRBD2. Germline trimming cut 4 bases from V and 4 bases from J; bases unmatched to any gene: 10. The CDR3 consists of 17 residues. The V gene's germline CDR1 is SGHTA and CDR2 FQGNSA. The CDR3 sequence: CASSSPSSGRDYNEQFF. CDR3 DNA: TGTGCCAGCAGCTCGCCTTCAAGCGGGAGGGATTACAATGAGCAGTTCTTC.

This clonotype was seen at least ten times. The chain uses TRBV2 and TRBJ2-2, with a tentative D call TRBD1 (6 bases). This CDR3 region has 12 residues. V lost 4 bases and J lost 7, with 7 bases in between. CDR1 and CDR2 (germline): SNHLY, FYNNEI. CDR3 DNA sequence: TGTGCCAGCAGTGGAGGGGGCGGGGAGCTGTTTTTT. Encoded protein: CASSGGGGELFF.

This clonotype was seen a few times. V usage is TRBV10-1 and J usage is TRBJ2-5, with no clear D. This CDR3 has 13 amino acids. Germline loops: CDR1 WNHNN, CDR2 SYGVQD (reference sequence). Trimming stripped 2 bases from V and 5 bases from J, with 9 bases between. This CDR3 reads CASSERVEETQYF. The DNA of the CDR3 is TGCGCCAGCAGTGAGAGGGTCGAGGAGACCCAGTACTTC.

The rearrangement uses TRBV18 and TRBJ2-7; 11 nucleotides agree with TRBD1. V lost 4 bases and J lost 6; bases outside the gene matches: 14. Germline V gene sequence: CDR1 KGHSH, CDR2 LQKENI. The CDR3 extends over 17 amino acids. CDR3 protein: CASSLRPSGTGGIEQYF. CDR3 nucleotide sequence: TGTGCCAGCTCACTGCGACCGTCCGGGACAGGGGGTATCGAGCAGTACTTC.

There are many counts of this clonotype. This sequence joins TRBV6-1 and TRBJ2-3; tentatively, D is TRBD2 (5 bases). This CDR3 has 13 amino acids. The V gene lost 6 bases and the J gene lost 4 bases, with 11 bases spanning the gap. Germline assignment: CDR1 MNHNS and CDR2 SASEGT. CDR3 DNA: TGTGCCAGCAGCGAGGGAGTTTCAGATACGCAGTATTTT. The encoded protein is CASSEGVSDTQYF.

This clonotype was seen ten or more times. The V call is TRBV6-2 or TRBV6-3, the J call TRBJ2-2; 7 bases map to TRBD2. V was clipped by 10 bases and J by 0 bases; unmatched bases: 5. This CDR3 is built from 14 residues. The germline gives CDR1 MNHEY, CDR2 SVGEGT. The CDR3 sequence: CANGAGPNTGELFF. In DNA, the CDR3 is TGTGCCAACGGAGCGGGGCCGAACACCGGGGAGCTGTTTTTT.

This clonotype was detected ten times or more. V gene TRBV11-2 combines with J gene TRBJ2-5; D remains ambiguous. V was shortened by 1 base and J by 6 bases, with 6 bases between the two germline ends. Per the germline V gene, CDR1 is SGHAT and CDR2 is FQNNGV. The CDR3 contains 12 residues. The CDR3 DNA is TGTGCCAGCAGCTTAGTCGGGCAGACCCAGTACTTC. It codes for CASSLVGQTQYF.

This clonotype was picked up many times. The CDR3 DNA reads as TGCAGCGTTGATTTTCGGGAGGTTACCTACAATGAGCAGTTCTTC. It yields the protein CSVDFREVTYNEQFF. The V call is TRBV29-1, the J call TRBJ2-1; TRBD2 matches 7 bases. Germline values: CDR1 SQVTM, CDR2 ANQGSEA. The CDR3 extends over 15 amino acids. The ends lost 3 bases at V and 2 bases at J; junction bases unmatched: 7.

In its sample, this clonotype was seen many times. This chain joins TRBV2 and TRBJ1-5; no reliable D call. This CDR3 spans 13 amino acids. With 8 bases removed from V and 1 base from J, the gap between germline ends came to 9 bases. Germline V CDR1 and CDR2: SNHLY, FYNNEI. This CDR3 reads CASGEGSNQPQHF. For the CDR3, the DNA is TGTGCCAGCGGGGAAGGAAGCAATCAGCCCCAGCATTTT.

This clonotype was counted ten times or more. The gene calls are TRBV11-2 and TRBJ2-2; D perhaps matches TRBD2 (6 bases). Looked up from germline, CDR1 is SGHAT and CDR2 is FQNNGV. This CDR3 is 14 amino acids long. V gave up 3 bases and J gave up 4 bases, with 9 bases separating them. The CDR3, as DNA: TGTGCCAGCAGCTTGACTAGGCCCACCGGGGAGCTGTTTTTT. It translates to CASSLTRPTGELFF.

This clonotype was observed a few times. This chain joins TRBV4-3 and TRBJ2-1; no definite D call. The CDR3 is made up of 13 amino acids. The V and J ends lost 1 base and 4 bases respectively, with 5 bases between them. Germline assignment: CDR1 LGHNA and CDR2 YSLEER. DNA of the CDR3: TGCGCCAGCAGCCAAGGCGGTTACAATGAGCAGTTCTTC. It translates to CASSQGGYNEQFF.

DNA of the CDR3: TGTGCCAGCAGTTTCAGGGCTCCGAGCTCTGGAAACACCATATATTTT. Translated, it gives CASSFRAPSSGNTIYF. The genes are TRBV27 and TRBJ1-3; a weak D match, TRBD1 (5 bases). V was cut by 3 bases and J by 0 bases, with 12 bases left in between. The CDR3 is 16 amino acids. Germline V lookup: CDR1 MNHEY, CDR2 SMNVEV (reference sequence).

The table lists this clonotype with many counts. V and J are TRBV10-3 and TRBJ2-5; D might be TRBD2 (6 bases). This CDR3 is built from 13 residues. Trimming took 6 bases from V and 2 from J, leaving 10 bases between them. Germline values: CDR1 ENHRY, CDR2 SYGVKD. The CDR3 DNA sequence: TGTGCCATCAGCGCGGGAACTCAAGAGACCCAGTACTTC. Translated, it gives CAISAGTQETQYF.

J is TRBJ2-1 and V is TRBV24-1; 12 bases agree with TRBD2. The J segment lost 5 bases and the V segment lost 1 base, leaving 2 bases of the junction unmatched. This CDR3 region has 16 residues. Germline-derived CDR1 and CDR2 are KGHDR and SFDVKD. The DNA of the CDR3 is TGTGCCACCAGTGATTTTGGACTAGCGGGGAACAATGAGCAGTTCTTC. It encodes CATSDFGLAGNNEQFF.

Ten or more counts support this clonotype. The chain uses TRBV9 and TRBJ2-1, with D maybe TRBD2 (6 bases). V shed 3 bases and J shed 0 bases, with 19 bases lying between them. Germline-derived CDR1 and CDR2 are SGDLS and YYNGEE. The CDR3 spans 18 residues. CDR3 residues: CASSARDSLDLSYNEQFF. CDR3 in DNA: TGTGCCAGCAGCGCTCGGGACTCGCTTGACCTCTCCTACAATGAGCAGTTCTTC.

The table lists this clonotype with a few counts. V and J are TRBV5-5 and TRBJ2-7, with D uncertain. Germline V CDR1 and CDR2: SGHKS, YYEKEE (reference sequence). The V gene lost 2 bases and the J gene lost 1 base, with 13 bases spanning the gap. This CDR3 has 15 amino acids. The CDR3 reads CASSFLPGRSYEQYF. As DNA, the CDR3 is TGTGCCAGCAGCTTTCTTCCGGGCAGATCCTACGAGCAGTACTTC. The complete variable domain, with remaining parts taken from reference TRBV5-5 and TRBJ2-7, reads DAGVTQSPTHLIKTRGQQVTLRCSPISGHKSVSWYQQVLGQGPQFIFQYYEKEERGRGNFPDRFSARQFPNYSSELNVNALLLGDSALYLCASSFLPGRSYEQYFGPGTRLTVT.

A word on this clonotype: Being one base from a much bigger clone, this may be a read error. The rearrangement links TRBV29-1 to TRBJ1-2; D not certain. Germline CDR1 SQVTM, CDR2 ANQGSEA. The CDR3 is made up of 11 amino acids. CDR3 protein: CSVGGNHGYTF. The DNA for the CDR3 is TGCAGCGTCGGCGGTAACCATGGCTACACCTTC.

This clonotype was counted once. The CDR3 coding sequence is TGTGCCAGCAGCCAAGATCTCTGGTACGGGGAGCTGTTTTTT. Its protein product is CASSQDLWYGELFF. This rearrangement joins TRBV3-2 to TRBJ2-2. TRBV3-2 is a pseudogene locus. This CDR3 has 14 residues.